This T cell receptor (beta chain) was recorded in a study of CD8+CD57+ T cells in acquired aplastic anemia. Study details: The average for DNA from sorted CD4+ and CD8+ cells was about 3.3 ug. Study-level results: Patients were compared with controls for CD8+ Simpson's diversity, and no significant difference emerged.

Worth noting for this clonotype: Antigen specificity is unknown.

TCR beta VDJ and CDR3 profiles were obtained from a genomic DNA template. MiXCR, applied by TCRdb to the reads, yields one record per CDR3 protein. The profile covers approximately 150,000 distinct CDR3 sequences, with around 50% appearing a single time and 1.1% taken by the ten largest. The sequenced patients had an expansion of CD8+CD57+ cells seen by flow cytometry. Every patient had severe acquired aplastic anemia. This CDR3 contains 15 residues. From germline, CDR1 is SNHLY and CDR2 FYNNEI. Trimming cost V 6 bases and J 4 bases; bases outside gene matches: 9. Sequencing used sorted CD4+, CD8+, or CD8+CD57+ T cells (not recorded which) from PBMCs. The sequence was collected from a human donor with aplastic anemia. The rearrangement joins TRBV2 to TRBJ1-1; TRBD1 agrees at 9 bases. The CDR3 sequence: CASRAYGTGSTEAFF. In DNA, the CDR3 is TGTGCCAGCAGGGCATACGGGACAGGGAGCACTGAAGCTTTCTTT.